This is a list of T cell receptor beta chains from one sample in a study of T cell responses to AZD1222 COVID-19 vaccine. Clones were sequenced by immunoSEQ multiplex PCR, and TCRdb holds only the in-frame ones, with some missing. The data hold 50,000 or so clones, with roughly 90% observed a single time. Sequencing was performed on peripheral blood, taken 28 days after the second AZD1222 dose. These receptors were taken from an adult who received the AZD1222 COVID-19 vaccine. Both conserved end residues are part of each CDR3. Each record gives: clone size, J gene, D gene, V gene, CDR3 DNA, CDR3 protein. The D gene is left open where the match is weak. Not all rows give a size; the values are once, few, many and, for expanded clones, a class.

>NA|TRBJ1-1|NA|TRBV6-4
TGTGCCAGCAGGGAGACCGAAAACACTGAAGCTTTCTTT
CASRETENTEAFF
>few|TRBJ2-7|NA|TRBV25-1
TGTGCCAGCAGTGACAGAGGTCGCTACGAGCAGTACTTC
CASSDRGRYEQYF
>NA|TRBJ2-3|TRBD2|TRBV9
TGTGCCAGCAGCGTAGGACTAGCGGGAGTGACTGATACGCAGTATTTT
CASSVGLAGVTDTQYF
>NA|TRBJ2-5|NA|TRBV29-1
TGCAGCGTTGTCAGGAGCCGTCAAGAGACCCAGTACTTC
CSVVRSRQETQYF
>NA|TRBJ2-7|NA|TRBV6-5
TGTGCCAGCAGTTACTCGCGGAGGGACGAGCAGTACTTC
CASSYSRRDEQYF
>NA|TRBJ1-1|NA|TRBV3-1/TRBV3-2
TGTGCCAGCAGCCAAGATGGGAGCATGAACACTGAAGCTTTCTTT
CASSQDGSMNTEAFF
>NA|TRBJ2-7|TRBD1|TRBV18
TGTGCCAGCTCACCGCCGGGACAGGGAATCTACGAGCAGTACTTC
CASSPPGQGIYEQYF
>NA|TRBJ1-3|NA|TRBV2
TGTGCCAGCAGTGCCGGGTCTGGAAACACCATATATTTT
CASSAGSGNTIYF
>NA|TRBJ2-1|TRBD2|TRBV28
TGTGCCAGCGGACCGGGACTAGCGGGATTTAGCTCCTACAATGAGCAGTTCTTC
CASGPGLAGFSSYNEQFF
>NA|TRBJ1-1|TRBD1|TRBV28
TGTGCCAGCAGTTTATTAGTACAGGGGGCAGGAGCTTTCTTT
CASSLLVQGAGAFF